The entry below describes one T cell receptor beta chain. Which antigen it targets is not known. Germline and junction disagree at one end, which may indicate a read error. Healthy HIV-negative adults with no recently reported acute infections or vaccinations were included as donors. Every donor was a Caucasian adult living in Nashville, Tennessee, USA. Magnetic negative selection was used to enrich CD4+ T cells, after which naive cells were positively selected on CD45RA and the negative fraction became the memory subset. Blood was obtained by leukapheresis, after which PBMCs were separated by Ficoll-Histopaque density gradient centrifugation and cryopreserved in liquid nitrogen vapor phase. Analytical flow cytometry was used to check the purity and quantity of each magnetically sorted T cell population. Genomic DNA was isolated from each sorted fraction and quantified by UV absorbance on a Nanodrop 2000c.

This record comes from a study of shared clonotypes between healthy human individuals (TCRdb year 2020). Concerning the study at large: A few men and two women, aged 18 to 49 years, made up the cohort. Different laboratories and diverse techniques were used to prepare libraries and sequence TCR repertoires, to increase sequencing depth and limit assay-specific biases. Per donor, three plates each were used for CD4 naive and CD4 memory, two for CD8 naive, and one for CD8 memory. The study deeply sequenced blood TCR repertoires of about 5 healthy adults to estimate repertoire size and the extent of clonotype sharing between individuals. Leukapheresis yielded between about 0.94 and 9 billion PBMCs per donor. General findings and caveats noted by the study authors: Compared with non-shared clonotypes, the clonotypes found in all four sorted-subset donors had higher generation probabilities. When several donors were compared, the shared fraction of clonotypes was roughly 5% for naive CD4, about 4% for naive CD8, 2% to 2.5% for memory CD4, and roughly 0.4% for memory CD8. Sampling was limited to blood, and TCR repertoires in tissue likely differ from TCR repertoires in blood. The small number of donors limited the genetic and exposure-history diversity represented. Pairwise subsampling indicated that sequencing depth was expected to affect the degree of clonotype sharing among donors. Naive subsets generally had larger estimated clonotype richness than memory subsets. Even with the large sequencing depth, rarefaction of the sorted-subset datasets indicated that sequencing was incomplete.

The CDR3 measures 13 amino acids from cysteine to phenylalanine. Only the CDR3 DNA is retained, 39 bases long and in frame from the first base. From the germline V gene, CDR1 is SGHAT and CDR2 is FQNNGV. Using the deep immunoSEQ assay, TCR CDR3 regions were amplified from genomic DNA by multiplex PCR. Extracted genomic DNA from each cell subset was spread evenly across all wells of several immunoSEQ 96-well plates, with each plate serving as a replicate. Each replicate PCR for sorted subsets received roughly 200 ng genomic DNA, equal to about 30,000 T cell genomes. Purified libraries were measured with a Qubit 3.0 fluorometer, size-checked on a Bioanalyzer 2100, and measured again with the KAPA Library Quantification kit. Every immunoSEQ 96-well plate was sequenced on a separate single-read 150-cycle Illumina NextSeq 550 flow cell. The authors' pipeline ran thus. Because only junctional sequences without quality scores were contained in the immunoSEQ output, filtering matching that applied to full-length reads could not be performed. Sequences were annotated with PyIR, a Python wrapper for IgBLAST v1.9, and V/J genes and CDR3 were assigned using IMGT germline references. Reads were removed for weak V/J assignments (E-value above 1e-6), missing CDR3, stop codons, out-of-frame junctions, or ambiguous translated residues. V3J clonotypes were defined as sequences sharing an identical inferred V gene, J gene, and CDR3 amino acid sequence. Percentage overlap between repertoires was computed as shared unique clonotypes divided by the size of the smaller repertoire. Repertoire richness was assessed with RTK rarefaction, the Chao1 estimator, and Recon v2.1 estimates of unobserved clonotypes. Generation probabilities for all TCRbeta clonotypes obtained by the gDNA method from a handful of donors were computed using OLGA. This is the immuneACCESS table as TCRdb keeps it, with only in-frame sequences that have V and J called. A part of the clones is gone; compared with another copy, unresolved V genes explain less than half, and the rest is unexplained. V, J and clone size derive from that table, while D and trimming were established from the DNA sequence. For this sample the table gives about 2.4 million clones, of which 80% to 95% were detected only once. Roughly 0.36% of the sample is taken by the ten largest.

The sequence was obtained from a man aged 18 to 29 in good health. Some clones in this sample may be carry-over from other donors' samples. In this chain, TRBV11-2 is recombined with TRBJ1-2, with TRBD1 perhaps the D gene, on 6 matching bases. Sequencing used naive CD4+ T cells from PBMCs. The cell subset or site label of this sample denotes: CD45RA+ positively selected. At the DNA level, the sequence is TGTGCCAGCAGCCCCGTAGATAGGGGGGTATCGGCCTTC. Its translation is CASSPVDRGVSAF. The full variable domain, with segments outside the CDR3 supplied by the reference TRBV11-2 and TRBJ1-2 proteins, appears as EAGVAQSPRYKIIEKRQSVAFWCNPISGHATLYWYQQILGQGPKLLIQFQNNGVVDDSQLPKDRFSAERLKGVDSTLKIQPAKLEDSAVYLCASSPVDRGVSAFGSGTRLTVV.